This T cell receptor beta chain was sequenced during a study of T cells in Graves' hyperthyroidism and ophthalmopathy. Study summary: At initial diagnosis, before any treatment had begun, peripheral blood was obtained.

TCR beta CDR3 regions were amplified from RNA. The HTBI primer set was used in a first-round RT-PCR of the TCR CDR3. Each CDR3 protein is one row after TCRdb ran MiXCR on the multiplex PCR reads. In the table there are about 400,000 distinct CDR3 sequences, 25% of which are singletons. The V gene lost 0 bases and the J gene lost 5 bases, with 7 bases spanning the gap. There are 13 residues in the CDR3. CDR1 and CDR2 (germline): KGHSY, FQNENV. Graves' hyperthyroidism was deemed stable given no ophthalmopathy progression within 18 months. With a duration under 2 months, the hyperthyroidism was newly diagnosed in patients aged 18 to 65. About this clonotype: Its antigen is unknown.

Study conclusions and caveats: Stable hyperthyroidism and ophthalmopathy were separated using 13 V-J signatures.

The rearrangement links TRBV16 to TRBJ2-5, with D unclear. Sequenced material: blood. The TCR originated in a man aged 45-65 years with Graves' hyperthyroidism. Here the CDR3 reads CASSQSLVETQYF. The CDR3 DNA reads TGTGCCAGCAGCCAATCGCTTGTGGAGACCCAGTACTTC.